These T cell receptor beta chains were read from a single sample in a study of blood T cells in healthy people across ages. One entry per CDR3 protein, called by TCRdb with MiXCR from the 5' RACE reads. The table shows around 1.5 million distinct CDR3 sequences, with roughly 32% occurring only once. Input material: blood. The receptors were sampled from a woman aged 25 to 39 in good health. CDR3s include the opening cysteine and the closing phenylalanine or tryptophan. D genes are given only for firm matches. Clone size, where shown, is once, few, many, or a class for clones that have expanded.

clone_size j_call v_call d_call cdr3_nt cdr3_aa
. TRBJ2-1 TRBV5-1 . TGCGCCAGCAGCCCTACGGGGCAATACAATGAGCAGTTCTTC CASSPTGQYNEQFF
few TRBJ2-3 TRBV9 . TGTGCCAGCAGCGTAAACCAGGGTACAGATACGCAGTATTTT CASSVNQGTDTQYF
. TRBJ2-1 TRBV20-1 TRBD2 TGCAGTGCTTTACTAGCGGGAGGGAGCAATGAGCAGTTCTTC CSALLAGGSNEQFF
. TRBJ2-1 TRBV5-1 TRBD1 TGCGCCGGCAGCTTGCTGGGACAGCTATACAATGAGCAGTTCTTC CAGSLLGQLYNEQFF
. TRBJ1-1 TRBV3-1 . TGTGCCAGCAGCCATTGGACAGCGTCGAACACTGAAGCTTTCTTT CASSHWTASNTEAFF
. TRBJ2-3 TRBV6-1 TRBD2 TGTGCCAGCAGTGACCCCTTTGCGACTAGCGGGGGGATGACAGATACGCAGTATTTT CASSDPFATSGGMTDTQYF
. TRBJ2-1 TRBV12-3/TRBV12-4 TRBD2 TGTGCCAGCAGTTTGGAGACTAGCATGGCTGAGCAGTTCTTC CASSLETSMAEQFF
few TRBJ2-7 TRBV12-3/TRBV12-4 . TGTGCCAGCAGTATTAAAACAGGGATCGGGGTCGAGCAGTACTTC CASSIKTGIGVEQYF
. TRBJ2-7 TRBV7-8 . TGTGCCAGCAGCTTATCCGGGAGCCCGGAGGGGGACGAGCAGTACTTC CASSLSGSPEGDEQYF
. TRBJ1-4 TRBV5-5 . TGTGCCAGCAGCTTGGGCGTGCTTCAACTTAATGAAAAACTGTTTTTT CASSLGVLQLNEKLFF
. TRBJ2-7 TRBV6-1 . TGTGCCAGCAGTGAAAATAGTGAGTACGAGCAGTACTTC CASSENSEYEQYF
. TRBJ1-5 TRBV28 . TGTGCCAGTCGTGCAGGGTACAGTCAGCCCCAGCATTTT CASRAGYSQPQHF
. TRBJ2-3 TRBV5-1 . TGCGCCGGCAGCTTAACTCCTACTAGCACAGATACGCAGTATTTT CAGSLTPTSTDTQYF
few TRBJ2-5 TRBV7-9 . TGTGCCAGCAGCTTAGCGGGCAGTTTACAAGAGACCCAGTACTTC CASSLAGSLQETQYF
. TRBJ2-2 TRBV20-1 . TGCAGTGCTAGAGCGGGGTTGGGCACCGGGGAGCTGTTTTTT CSARAGLGTGELFF
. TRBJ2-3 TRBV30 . TGTGCCTGGACCGGCGGGTTGACGCAGTATTTT CAWTGGLTQYF
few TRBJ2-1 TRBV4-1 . TGCGCCAGCAGCCAAGGGCCTGACGGTAGCTCCTACAATGAGCAGTTCTTC CASSQGPDGSSYNEQFF
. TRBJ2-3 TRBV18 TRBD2 TGTGCCAGCTCACCGTCTAGCGGGAGTTATAGCACAGATACGCAGTATTTT CASSPSSGSYSTDTQYF
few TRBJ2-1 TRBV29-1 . TGCAGCGTTGAAGATAATTGGGACCCAAGCTCCTACAATGAGCAGTTCTTC CSVEDNWDPSSYNEQFF
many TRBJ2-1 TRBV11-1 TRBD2 TGTGCCAGCAGCCCCCGGGGTAGCGGGAGGGGGCCTCTTTCCTACAATGAGCAGTTCTTC CASSPRGSGRGPLSYNEQFF
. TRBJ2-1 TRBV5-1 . TGCGCCAGCAGGAACGGGGAAGGCTCCTACGATGAGCAGTTCTTC CASRNGEGSYDEQFF
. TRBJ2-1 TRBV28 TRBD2 TGTGCCAGCTGTTTACTCCTCGGGACTAGCGTGTCCAATGAGCAGTTCTTC CASCLLLGTSVSNEQFF
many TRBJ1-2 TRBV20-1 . TGCAGTGCTAGTGGGCAGAACTATGGCTACACCTTC CSASGQNYGYTF
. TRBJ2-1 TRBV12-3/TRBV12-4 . TGTGCCAGCAACGGTGACCCAAACAATGAGCAGTTCTTC CASNGDPNNEQFF
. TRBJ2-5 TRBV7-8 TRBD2 TGTGCCAGCAGGATAGCGGGGGGGCAGGAGACCCAGTACTTC CASRIAGGQETQYF
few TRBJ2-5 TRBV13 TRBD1 TGTGCCAGCAGCTTATTGAACAGGGGCCAAGAGACCCAGTACTTC CASSLLNRGQETQYF
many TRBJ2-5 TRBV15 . TGTGCCACCAGCAGAGGACTACAAGAGACCCAGTACTTC CATSRGLQETQYF
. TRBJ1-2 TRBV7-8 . TGTGCCAGCAGCCCTCCCCCATGGGTACCCTATGGCTACACCTTC CASSPPPWVPYGYTF
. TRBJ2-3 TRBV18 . TGTGCCAGCTCATCGCCGGATCCCATAGATACGCAGTATTTT CASSSPDPIDTQYF
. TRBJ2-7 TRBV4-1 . TGCGCCAGCAGCCAAGACCGACGTTTCTACGAGCAGTACTTC CASSQDRRFYEQYF
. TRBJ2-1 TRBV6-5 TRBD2 TGTGCCAGCAGTTACGTCGGGCTAGCGGGAGAGCATGAGCAGTTCTTC CASSYVGLAGEHEQFF
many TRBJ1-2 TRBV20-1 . TGCAGTGCTAGAGAGCCCGGACAGCTGAAAAACTATGGCTACACCTTC CSAREPGQLKNYGYTF
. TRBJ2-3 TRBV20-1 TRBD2 TGCAGTGCTAGAGGCTCGACTAGCGGGAGGGTGGATACGCAGTATTTT CSARGSTSGRVDTQYF
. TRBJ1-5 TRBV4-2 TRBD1 TGTGCCAGCAGCCAAGTAGGGGGGACAGGGAATTTTCAGCCCCAGCATTTT CASSQVGGTGNFQPQHF
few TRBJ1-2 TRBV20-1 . TGCAGTGCTCGCCCCGGGACCTCGTATGGCTACACCTTC CSARPGTSYGYTF
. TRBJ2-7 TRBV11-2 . TGTGCCAGCCAACTCAAAACGCTCCCCGAGGGCTCCTACGAGCAGTACTTC CASQLKTLPEGSYEQYF
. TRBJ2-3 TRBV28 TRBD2 TGTGCCAGCAGTCTCTCGGGACTAGTCCGCGGCACAGATACGCAGTATTTT CASSLSGLVRGTDTQYF
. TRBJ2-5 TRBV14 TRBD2 TGTGCCAGCAGACCTAGCGGGAGAGGGGAGACCCAGTACTTC CASRPSGRGETQYF
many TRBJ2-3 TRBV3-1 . TGTGCCAGCAGGCCTAGCGGCACAGATACGCAGTATTTT CASRPSGTDTQYF
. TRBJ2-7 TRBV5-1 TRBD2 TGCGCCAGCAGCTTGAGGCTAGCGGGGCAAACTGGACGAGAGCAGTACTTC CASSLRLAGQTGREQYF
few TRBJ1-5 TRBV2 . TGTGCCAGCAGTGAAGCGATGTCAGCGCCCCAGCATTTT CASSEAMSAPQHF